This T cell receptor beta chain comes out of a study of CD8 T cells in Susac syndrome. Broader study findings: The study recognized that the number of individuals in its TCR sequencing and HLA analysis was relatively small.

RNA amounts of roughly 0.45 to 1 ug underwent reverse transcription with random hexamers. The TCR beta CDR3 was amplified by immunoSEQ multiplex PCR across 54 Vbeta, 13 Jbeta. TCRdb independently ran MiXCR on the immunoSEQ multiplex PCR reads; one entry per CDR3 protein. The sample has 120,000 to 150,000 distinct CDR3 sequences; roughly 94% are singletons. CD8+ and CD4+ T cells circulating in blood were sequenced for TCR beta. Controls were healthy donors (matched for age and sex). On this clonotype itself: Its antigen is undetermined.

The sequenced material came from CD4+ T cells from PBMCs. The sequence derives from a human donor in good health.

The DNA of the CDR3 is TGTGCCAGCAGCGTAAAGACAGGCACAGATACGCAGTATTTT. Protein product: CASSVKTGTDTQYF. This chain uses TRBV9 with TRBJ2-3, with D possibly TRBD1 on 5 matching bases. CDR1 is SGDLS, CDR2 YYNGEE, per germline. The CDR3 length is 14 residues. Between the trimmed V and J ends, which lost 1 base and 1 base, there was a span of 7 bases.